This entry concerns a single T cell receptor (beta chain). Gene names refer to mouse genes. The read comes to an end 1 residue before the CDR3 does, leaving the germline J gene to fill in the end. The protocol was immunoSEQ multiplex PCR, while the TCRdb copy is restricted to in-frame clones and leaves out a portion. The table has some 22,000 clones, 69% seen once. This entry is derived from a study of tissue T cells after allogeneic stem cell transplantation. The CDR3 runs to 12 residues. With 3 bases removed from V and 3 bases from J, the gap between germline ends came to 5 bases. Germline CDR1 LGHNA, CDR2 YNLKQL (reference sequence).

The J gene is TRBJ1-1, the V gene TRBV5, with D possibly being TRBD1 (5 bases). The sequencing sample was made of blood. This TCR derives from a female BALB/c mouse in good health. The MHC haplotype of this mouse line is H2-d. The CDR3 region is CASSQGHTEVFF. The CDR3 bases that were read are TGTGCCAGCAGCCAGGGACACACAGAAGTCTTC.